This entry lists 22 T cell receptor beta chains sequenced from one sample in a study of control samples from healthy donors and cancer patients. The table came from immunoSEQ multiplex PCR; TCRdb's copy has only in-frame clones and leaves some out. The sample yields some 150,000 clones, approximately 94% seen once. The sample taken for sequencing was blood. All receptors derive from a man in his forties or fifties in good health.

The V call is TRBV15, the J call TRBJ1-2; D might be TRBD1 (5 bases). Germline lookup yields CDR1 LNHNV and CDR2 YYDKDF (reference sequence). CDR3 size: 15 residues. V was pared by 5 bases and J by 4 bases, with 17 bases between. The CDR3 coding sequence is TGTGCCACCAGCCCACGAAATACAGGTTCCTATGGCTACACCTTC. Its protein product is CATSPRNTGSYGYTF.

The genes are TRBV20-1 and TRBJ2-1; TRBD2 might be the D (6 bases). Trimming left V 7 bases short and J 5 bases short, with 6 bases between. This CDR3 has 10 amino acids. CDR1 and CDR2 (germline): DFQATT, SNEGSKA (reference sequence). The CDR3 DNA reads as TGCAGTGGGAGGGACAATGAGCAGTTCTTC. This translates into CSGRDNEQFF.

The chain links TRBV14 to TRBJ1-1; D call uncertain. CDR1 is SGHDN and CDR2 is FVKESK in the germline V gene. The CDR3 sequence is 13 residues long. V was clipped by 0 bases and J by 1 base, with 3 bases between them. The CDR3 nucleotides read TGTGCCAGCAGCCAAGATTCGAACACTGAAGCTTTCTTT. The encoded protein is CASSQDSNTEAFF.

The CDR3 protein is CASSQLGTSGRSGETQYF. The CDR3 bases are TGCGCCAGCAGCCAACTAGGGACTAGCGGGAGATCGGGGGAGACCCAGTACTTC. The V and J genes are TRBV4-1 and TRBJ2-5, with 14 bases identical to TRBD2. The CDR3 has 18 amino acids. V was pared by 2 bases and J by 5 bases, with 10 bases of the junction left unmatched. Germline V lookup: CDR1 MGHRA, CDR2 YSYEKL.

The V call is TRBV27, the J call TRBJ2-3, with TRBD2 matching over 7 bases. After removal of 5 bases from V and 3 bases from J, the junction contained 2 bases not matched to a gene. The CDR3 runs 13 residues. From germline, CDR1 is MNHEY and CDR2 SMNVEV (reference sequence). The CDR3 sequence: CASSLRETDTQYF. CDR3 bases: TGTGCCAGCAGTCTGCGGGAGACAGATACGCAGTATTTT.

This clone was found a few times. The CDR3 region has the DNA TGTGCCAGCAGCCTTCAGGGTTTAGCTAACTATGGCTACACCTTC. Translating gives CASSLQGLANYGYTF. The J gene is TRBJ1-2, the V gene TRBV3-1 (or the pseudogene TRBV3-2); possibly TRBD1 for D (5 bases). Germline values: CDR1 LGHDT, CDR2 YNNKEL (reference sequence). V was clipped by 4 bases and J by 0 bases, with 12 bases between them. CDR3 size: 15 residues.

V is TRBV7-9 and J is TRBJ2-5, with D possibly matching TRBD2 (7 bases). The CDR3 is 14 amino acids. Germline V gives CDR1 SEHNR, CDR2 FQNEAQ (reference sequence). V dropped 8 bases and J dropped 5 bases, with 18 bases sitting between them. CDR3 DNA sequence: TGTGCCAGCCTCAAGGGGGGGTTATCGGAGACCCAGTACTTC. Protein: CASLKGGLSETQYF.

The chain carries TRBV21-1 and TRBJ1-1. TRBV21-1 is classified as a pseudogene. The CDR3 consists of 15 residues. This chain's CDR3 is CASSKARDVNTEAFF. DNA for the CDR3: TGTGCCAGCAGCAAAGCGCGAGACGTGAACACTGAAGCTTTCTTT.

The CDR3: CASSLPGRRDTEAFF. The CDR3 nucleotides are TGCGCCAGCAGCTTACCGGGCCGCCGGGACACTGAAGCTTTCTTT. The genes are TRBV5-1 and TRBJ1-1; D is unresolved. V was pared by 2 bases and J by 3 bases, with 14 bases between. CDR1 SGHRS and CDR2 YFSETQ come from the germline V gene. This CDR3 spans 15 amino acids.

The CDR3 here is CASSLRDRGDWAEAFF. DNA of the CDR3: TGTGCCAGCAGCCTCCGGGACAGGGGTGATTGGGCTGAAGCTTTCTTT. The chain couples TRBV28 to TRBJ1-1, with 10 bases identical to TRBD1. Germline V gene data show CDR1 as MDHEN and CDR2 as SYDVKM. Trimming removed 6 bases from V and 6 bases from J; junction bases left unmatched: 13. This CDR3 contains 16 residues.

The chain recombines TRBV18 with TRBJ2-7; 7 nucleotides line up with TRBD1. The CDR3 consists of 15 residues. V lost 4 bases, J lost 5 bases, and 11 bases stayed unmatched. CDR1 and CDR2 from the germline V gene are KGHSH and LQKENI. CDR3 nucleotides: TGTGCCAGCTCACAAGACAGGGTAGGGGGCCACGAGCAGTACTTC. It yields the protein CASSQDRVGGHEQYF.

This clone is a singleton in its sample. This chain links TRBV5-5 with TRBJ2-5; unclear D gene. The germline CDR1 and CDR2 sequences are SGHKS and YYEKEE (reference sequence). Trimming took off 1 base at V and 2 bases at J, with 9 bases between the two ends. CDR3 length: 14 amino acids. As DNA, the CDR3 is TGTGCCAGCAGCTTGTACAGAACTCAAGAGACCCAGTACTTC. It yields the protein CASSLYRTQETQYF.

This rearrangement joins TRBV6-5 to TRBJ2-5, with unresolved D. The CDR3 has 13 residues. V was trimmed by 1 base and J by 4 bases, leaving 7 bases between them. Germline loops: CDR1 MNHEY, CDR2 SVGAGI. The DNA of the CDR3 is TGTGCCAGCAGTTACTGGCACGGAGAGACCCAGTACTTC. As protein: CASSYWHGETQYF.

The V call is TRBV6-2 or TRBV6-3, the J call TRBJ1-1; 9 bases match TRBD1. Trimming at V came to 4 bases and at J to 7 bases, leaving 1 base not matched to a gene. Germline CDR1 reads MNHEY; CDR2 reads SVGEGT. CDR3 size: 12 residues. The CDR3 reads CASSLDRGEAFF. The CDR3 coding sequence is TGTGCCAGCAGTTTGGACAGGGGTGAAGCTTTCTTT.

A few counts support this clone. The chain uses TRBV7-2 and TRBJ1-3; no firm D call. The CDR3 is 13 amino acids. V was cut by 7 bases and J by 0 bases, with 7 bases left in between. The germline V gene encodes CDR1 SGHTA and CDR2 FQGNSA. For the CDR3, the DNA is TGTGCCAGCACCTATTCCTCTGGAAACACCATATATTTT. It translates to CASTYSSGNTIYF.

The CDR3 nucleotides read TGTGCCACCAGTGATGACACAGTGAACTCTGGAAACACCATATATTTT. As protein: CATSDDTVNSGNTIYF. V and J are TRBV24-1 and TRBJ1-3; the D is unclear. V was clipped by 3 bases and J by 0 bases, with 11 bases between them. CDR1 is KGHDR, CDR2 SFDVKD, per germline. The CDR3 spans 16 residues.

The rearrangement uses TRBV11-1 and TRBJ2-7, with unresolved D. There are 13 residues in the CDR3. The V gene lost 0 bases and the J gene lost 2 bases, with 5 bases spanning the gap. Germline-derived CDR1 and CDR2 are SGHAT and FQDESV (reference sequence). The CDR3 sequence: CASSLAPAYEQYF. The CDR3 bases are TGTGCCAGCAGCTTAGCGCCTGCCTACGAGCAGTACTTC.

This chain links TRBV4-2 with TRBJ1-1; D uncertain. This CDR3 region has 16 residues. Germline V CDR1 and CDR2: LGHNA, YNFKEQ. Trimming cost V 1 base and J 1 base, with 13 bases left between them. CDR3 nucleotides: TGTGCCAGCAGCCAAGGTAGTGGACTGTCGAACACTGAAGCTTTCTTT. Translated, it gives CASSQGSGLSNTEAFF.

J is TRBJ2-2 and V is TRBV11-2; unclear D gene. The CDR3 extends over 16 amino acids. Germline CDR1 and CDR2: SGHAT and FQNNGV. With 2 bases removed from V and 3 bases from J, the gap between germline ends came to 13 bases. The CDR3 is CASSLIRAGYTGELFF. The CDR3, as DNA: TGTGCCAGCAGCTTAATCCGGGCAGGATACACCGGGGAGCTGTTTTTT.

The chain links TRBV19 to TRBJ1-5, with D possibly being TRBD1 (5 bases). This CDR3 region has 16 residues. The germline gives CDR1 LNHDA, CDR2 SQIVND (reference sequence). V was pared by 5 bases and J by 9 bases, with 23 bases between. The CDR3 region has the DNA TGTGCCAGTAGTCAACACACTAGGGGCGGAGTGTGGCCCCAGCATTTT. Translating it yields CASSQHTRGGVWPQHF.

The chain combines TRBV6-2 or TRBV6-3 with TRBJ2-3, with D unclear. CDR3 length equals 13 residues. V gave up 5 bases and J gave up 5 bases, with 11 bases separating them. The germline V gene has CDR1 MNHEY and CDR2 SVGEGT. The CDR3: CASSIRVQDTQYF. In DNA, the CDR3 is TGTGCCAGCAGTATCCGGGTCCAAGATACGCAGTATTTT.

The chain carries TRBV19 and TRBJ2-3, with no clear D. Trimming removed 5 bases from V and 11 bases from J, with 11 bases in between. This CDR3 is 11 amino acids long. Germline V gene lookup returns CDR1 LNHDA and CDR2 SQIVND (reference sequence). CDR3: CASSLGMEQYF. In DNA, the CDR3 is TGTGCCAGTAGTTTGGGTATGGAGCAGTATTTT. Full variable domain (rest looked up from reference TRBV19 and TRBJ2-3): DGGITQSPKYLFRKEGQNVTLSCEQNLNHDAMYWYRQDPGQGLRLIYYSQIVNDFQKGDIAEGYSVSREKKESFPLTVTSAQKNPTAFYLCASSLGMEQYFGPGTRLTVL.